The 20 T cell receptor beta chains below were found in one sample sequenced in a study of T cells in Graves' hyperthyroidism and ophthalmopathy. TCR beta CDR3 regions were amplified from RNA transcripts. TCR CDR3 regions were first amplified by RT-PCR with HTBI primers. A single record per CDR3 protein comes from TCRdb applying MiXCR to the multiplex PCR reads. The top ten clones hold 3.7% of a sample with around 350,000 distinct CDR3 sequences, about a fifth of them seen once. The sample consisted of blood. Every receptor here comes from a woman aged 18-29 years with Graves' hyperthyroidism.

In its sample, this clonotype was seen a few times. Compared with germline, one end of the junction differs, possibly owing to a read error. The chain is built from TRBV5-5 and TRBJ1-2; D is unclear. In germline, CDR1 is SGHKS, CDR2 YYEKEE (reference sequence). This CDR3 comprises 13 residues. CDR3 sequence reads: CASSLSADYGYSF. The CDR3 region has the DNA TGTGCCAGCAGCTTGTCGGCAGACTATGGCTACAGCTTC.

This clonotype showed up many times. This chain links TRBV2 with TRBJ2-2, with 9 bases identical to TRBD2. The CDR3 runs to 16 residues. V shed 7 bases and J 0 bases; nucleotides not matched to a gene: 6. Looked up from germline, CDR1 is SNHLY and CDR2 is FYNNEI. CDR3 DNA: TGTGCCAGCAATAGCGGGGGTGCCGCGAACACCGGGGAGCTGTTTTTT. Protein: CASNSGGAANTGELFF.

This clonotype was observed many times. This chain uses TRBV7-8 with TRBJ2-7; no definite D call. The germline gives CDR1 SGHVS, CDR2 FQNEAQ. The CDR3 has 14 amino acids. Trimming stripped 3 bases from V and 1 base from J, with 10 bases between. As DNA, the CDR3 is TGTGCCAGCAGCTTTGAGGACGGGTCCTACGAGCAGTACTTC. It yields the protein CASSFEDGSYEQYF.

The count of this clonotype is one. This rearrangement joins TRBV5-1 to TRBJ1-1; tentative D call: TRBD1 (6 bases). Germline V lookup: CDR1 SGHRS, CDR2 YFSETQ. This CDR3 is 14 amino acids long. The ends were cut back, 3 bases at V and 1 base at J, with 10 bases in the middle. The CDR3 reads CASSSMGQNTEAFF. DNA for the CDR3: TGCGCCAGCAGCTCAATGGGACAGAACACTGAAGCTTTCTTT.

As for this clonotype: This may stem from a read error, because a much larger clone lies one nucleotide away. Likely a read error: the CDR3 ends without its conserved phenylalanine or tryptophan. This chain links TRBV3-1 with TRBJ1-2; 8 nucleotides agree with TRBD1. This CDR3 has 14 residues. Germline CDR1 LGHDT, CDR2 YNNKEL (reference sequence). V lost 4 bases, J lost 5 bases, and 6 bases stayed unmatched. CDR3 sequence reads: CASSPRTGRYGYTV. The CDR3 DNA reads TGTGCCAGCAGCCCCCGGACAGGGAGGTATGGCTACACCGTC.

This clonotype has only a few counts. The gene calls are TRBV10-1 and TRBJ2-4; TRBD2 aligns across 16 bases. CDR1 is WNHNN, CDR2 SYGVQD, per germline (reference sequence). The CDR3 is made up of 16 amino acids. Germline trimming cut 8 bases from V and 7 bases from J; bases unmatched to any gene: 8. The chain's CDR3 is CASSGLAGGPGNIQYF. CDR3 in DNA: TGCGCCAGCTCGGGACTAGCGGGGGGGCCGGGGAACATTCAGTACTTC.

This clonotype showed up many times. V is TRBV12-3 or TRBV12-4 and J is TRBJ2-7; D remains ambiguous. The CDR3 sequence is 14 residues long. V was shortened by 5 bases and J by 1 base, with 12 bases between the two germline ends. The CDR3 here is CASSRTDGSYEQYF. The CDR3 nucleotides read TGTGCCAGCAGTAGAACGGACGGATCCTACGAGCAGTACTTC.

The chain has TRBV6-1 and TRBJ2-5, with 7 nucleotides matching TRBD1. The CDR3 runs to 16 residues. Germline CDR1 MNHNS, CDR2 SASEGT. Unmatched junction bases numbered 10, after V lost 4 bases and J lost 2 bases. CDR3 coding DNA: TGTGCCAGCAGTGGCCGCTCCTACAGGGGACAAGAGACCCAGTACTTC. Translating gives CASSGRSYRGQETQYF.

This clonotype showed up many times. A much larger clone lies one base from this, so it may be a read error. The gene calls are TRBV6-2 or TRBV6-3 and TRBJ1-1; no firm D call. There are 15 residues in the CDR3. Germline-derived CDR1 and CDR2 are MNHEY and SVGEGT. V shed 8 bases and J shed 1 base, with 17 bases lying between them. CDR3 DNA sequence: TGTGCCAGCGGCCGAGGAAAGGGCACGAACACTGAAGCTTTCTTT. Translated: CASGRGKGTNTEAFF.

This clonotype was counted once. The rearrangement links TRBV20-1 to TRBJ2-5, with D maybe TRBD2 (6 bases). This CDR3 contains 12 residues. Deletions cut 6 bases from V and 7 bases from J, with 15 bases between. The germline gives CDR1 DFQATT, CDR2 SNEGSKA (reference sequence). The CDR3 here is CSAEGPPVTQYF. The DNA of the CDR3 is TGCAGTGCGGAGGGCCCACCGGTGACCCAGTACTTC.

This clonotype has at least ten counts. The rearrangement links TRBV12-3 or TRBV12-4 to TRBJ1-5; D is unresolved. Trimming removed 7 bases at V and 10 bases at J, with 17 bases between. The CDR3 has 13 residues. The DNA for the CDR3 is TGTGCCAGCAAATGGGCAACATTGGGACCCCAGCATTTT. The encoded protein is CASKWATLGPQHF.

The sample holds many counts of this clonotype. The J gene is TRBJ2-7, the V gene TRBV28; D assignment may be TRBD1 or TRBD2 (5 bases each). The CDR3 runs 13 residues. Germline assignment: CDR1 MDHEN and CDR2 SYDVKM. V lost 6 bases and J 4 bases, leaving 13 bases between the germline ends. The CDR3 region is CASSQGRRYEQYF. The CDR3 DNA reads as TGTGCCAGCAGCCAGGGACGTAGATACGAGCAGTACTTC.

This clonotype was observed at least ten times. The V gene is TRBV27, the J gene TRBJ2-5, with 9 bases that match TRBD2. The V and J ends lost 6 bases and 5 bases, in that order; junction bases with no gene match: 13. CDR1 MNHEY and CDR2 SMNVEV come from the germline V gene (reference sequence). CDR3 size: 16 residues. CDR3 DNA sequence: TGTGCCAGCAGCCCACTGGTTTTAGCGGGGGAGGAGACCCAGTACTTC. This translates into CASSPLVLAGEETQYF.

This clonotype has ten or more counts. J is TRBJ2-7 and V is TRBV5-1, with D maybe TRBD1 (5 bases). Trimming shortened V by 0 bases and J by 3 bases, and 13 bases separated the two germline ends. Looked up from germline, CDR1 is SGHRS and CDR2 is YFSETQ. This CDR3 comprises 15 residues. Here the CDR3 DNA reads TGCGCCAGCAGCTTGGTGCAGGGTGAGCGCTACGAGCAGTACTTC. Translated: CASSLVQGERYEQYF.

The CDR3 reads CATSDFSPETQYF. The DNA of the CDR3 is TGTGCCACCAGTGATTTCTCTCCCGAGACCCAGTACTTC. The chain carries TRBV24-1 and TRBJ2-5; D is unclear. The CDR3 is 13 residues long. Trimming removed 1 base from V and 5 bases from J, with 7 bases in between. The germline V gene has CDR1 KGHDR and CDR2 SFDVKD.

This clonotype was detected a few times. With a much larger clone just one base away, this may be a read error. The chain employs TRBV11-2 and TRBJ2-4; D is tentatively TRBD1 or TRBD2 (5 bases each). Germline V CDR1 and CDR2: SGHAT, FQNNGV. The CDR3 sequence is 13 residues long. Here the CDR3 DNA reads TGTGCCAGCAGCTTACGAGGGGTAAACATTAAGTACTTC. Translation: CASSLRGVNIKYF.

This clonotype was counted only a few times. The chain uses TRBV12-3 or TRBV12-4 and TRBJ2-7; D uncertain. This CDR3 contains 14 residues. The V and J ends lost 2 bases and 3 bases respectively, with 11 bases between them. Here the CDR3 reads CASSLPEFGYEQYF. CDR3 nucleotides: TGTGCCAGCAGTTTACCGGAGTTCGGCTACGAGCAGTACTTC.

Many counts were recorded for this clonotype. This rearrangement joins TRBV6-2 or TRBV6-3 to TRBJ1-3; no firm D call. This CDR3 comprises 14 residues. Germline V gene sequence: CDR1 MNHEY, CDR2 SVGEGT. V dropped 4 bases and J dropped 0 bases, with 7 bases sitting between them. The CDR3, as DNA: TGTGCCAGCAGTTGGAGAGCCTCTGGAAACACCATATATTTT. It translates to CASSWRASGNTIYF.

Points on this clonotype: This may be a read error: a much more frequent sequence differs by one nucleotide. The chain combines TRBV2 with TRBJ2-2; 8 nucleotides match TRBD2. From germline, CDR1 is SNHLY and CDR2 FYNNEI. This CDR3 comprises 13 residues. This CDR3 is CGAGGPPPGELVF. The CDR3 DNA reads TGTGGGGCGGGAGGACCCCCGCCCGGGGAGCTGGTTTTT. Full variable domain (remainder filled in from reference TRBV2 and TRBJ2-2): EPEVTQTPSHQVTQMGQEVILRCVPISNHLYFYWYRQILGQKVEFLVSFYNNEISEKSEIFDDQFSVERPDGSNFTLKIRSTKLEDSAMYFCGAGGPPPGELVFGEGSRLTVL.

The chain is built from TRBV5-4 and TRBJ2-7; tentative D call: TRBD1 (6 bases). CDR1 and CDR2 from the germline V gene are SGHNT and YYREEE (reference sequence). CDR3 size: 14 residues. Trimming took off 4 bases at V and 3 bases at J, with 14 bases between the two ends. The DNA for the CDR3 is TGTGCCAGCAGCCCAACAACAGGGAACTACGAGCAGTACTTC. Translated: CASSPTTGNYEQYF.